Listed here are 26 T cell receptor beta chains from one sample, sequenced in a study of T cell responses to AZD1222 COVID-19 vaccine. Repertoires were generated with immunoSEQ multiplex PCR, while TCRdb's copy carries only in-frame clones and drops some. The sample lists about 150,000 clones, roughly 89% seen once, with around 1.7% in the top ten. The sample in question was peripheral blood, obtained on day 0 of AZD1222 vaccination. These receptors were obtained from an adult in good health.

Concerning this clone itself: Other nucleotide sequences from this sample produce the same CDR3. The chain is built from TRBV5-1 and TRBJ2-7; 10 nucleotides agree with TRBD1. There are 15 residues in the CDR3. V lost 4 bases, J lost 1 base, and 5 bases stayed unmatched. The germline CDR1 and CDR2 sequences are SGHRS and YFSETQ. CDR3 nucleotide sequence: TGCGCCAGCAGCCTAAGGACAGGGGGTTCCTACGAGCAGTACTTC. Encoded protein: CASSLRTGGSYEQYF.

This chain joins TRBV11-1 and TRBJ2-1; TRBD1 matches 9 bases. Germline V gene data show CDR1 as SGHAT and CDR2 as FQDESV (reference sequence). The CDR3 sequence is 16 residues long. Trimming cost V 5 bases and J 0 bases; bases outside gene matches: 5. The CDR3 sequence: CASSLGTGSSYNEQFF. The CDR3 DNA reads TGTGCCAGCAGCCTCGGGACAGGGAGCTCCTACAATGAGCAGTTCTTC.

The chain is built from TRBV27 and TRBJ1-1; D not certain. Germline CDR1 MNHEY, CDR2 SMNVEV (reference sequence). The CDR3 extends over 13 amino acids. Between the trimmed V and J ends, which lost 1 base and 5 bases, there was a span of 8 bases. The CDR3 sequence: CASSLLGMTEAFF. Written as DNA, the CDR3 is TGTGCCAGCAGTTTATTAGGTATGACTGAAGCTTTCTTT.

The chain links TRBV9 to TRBJ1-6; 7 bases line up with TRBD1. Germline values: CDR1 SGDLS, CDR2 YYNGEE. V gave up 5 bases and J gave up 5 bases; unmatched junction bases: 7. CDR3 length: 15 residues. CDR3 protein: CASRAGTVNNSPLHF. The CDR3 DNA reads TGTGCCAGCAGGGCGGGGACAGTTAATAATTCACCCCTCCACTTT.

The chain joins TRBV6-5 to TRBJ2-3; 14 nucleotides line up with TRBD2. The CDR3 covers 14 residues. J lost 4 bases, V lost 11 bases, and 5 bases had no gene match. Germline values: CDR1 MNHEY, CDR2 SVGAGI. The CDR3 protein is CACRLAGGSDTQYF. The CDR3 region has the DNA TGTGCCTGCCGACTAGCGGGAGGGTCAGATACGCAGTATTTT.

The chain has TRBV12-3 or TRBV12-4 and TRBJ1-4; D gene unclear. The CDR3 extends over 12 amino acids. Trimming left V 3 bases short and J 4 bases short, with 3 bases between. The CDR3 loop is CASSFHNEKLFF. CDR3 nucleotide sequence: TGTGCCAGCAGTTTCCATAATGAAAAACTGTTTTTT.

The V and J genes are TRBV27 and TRBJ2-3; 11 bases are a match to TRBD1. There are 15 residues in the CDR3. Per germline, CDR1 MNHEY and CDR2 SMNVEV (reference sequence). Losses at the gene ends were 7 bases for V and 6 bases for J; bases not matched to a gene: 9. CDR3 region: CASIPLGTGGDTQYF. CDR3 coding DNA: TGTGCCAGCATTCCCCTCGGGACAGGGGGTGATACGCAGTATTTT.

The rearrangement uses TRBV7-9 and TRBJ1-2; TRBD1 aligns across 7 bases. Germline V gene lookup returns CDR1 SEHNR and CDR2 FQNEAQ (reference sequence). This CDR3 comprises 16 residues. J gave up 2 bases and V 2 bases, and 8 bases lay outside the gene matches. The CDR3 bases are TGTGCCAGCAGCTTATCTCTCGGACAGGCGAACTATGGCTACACCTTC. This sequence encodes CASSLSLGQANYGYTF.

This chain links TRBV11-2 with TRBJ2-5, with a possible D match to TRBD1 (6 bases). Trimming pared 0 bases from V and 1 base from J, leaving 12 bases between. This CDR3 is 16 amino acids long. The germline gives CDR1 SGHAT, CDR2 FQNNGV. In nucleotides, the CDR3 is TGTGCCAGCAGCTTAGATCCAGGGGCCCCCCAAGAGACCCAGTACTTC. Translating it yields CASSLDPGAPQETQYF.

J is TRBJ2-5 and V is TRBV5-5, with 7 bases fitting TRBD1. Germline-derived CDR1 and CDR2 are SGHKS and YYEKEE (reference sequence). The J segment lost 5 bases and the V segment lost 6 bases, leaving 10 bases of the junction unmatched. The CDR3 extends over 14 amino acids. The CDR3 DNA is TGTGCCAGCAAGCCCCTAGGCAGGGGGGAGACCCAGTACTTC. Protein product: CASKPLGRGETQYF.

The V gene is TRBV30, the J gene TRBJ2-3; 13 nucleotides match TRBD2. Looked up from germline, CDR1 is GTSNPN and CDR2 is SVGIG (reference sequence). CDR3 length: 16 amino acids. J lost 2 bases, V lost 3 bases, and 5 bases had no gene match. For the CDR3, the DNA is TGTGCCTGGAGGGATGGGACTAGCGGGGCCACAGATACGCAGTATTTT. Protein: CAWRDGTSGATDTQYF.

V is TRBV10-2 and J is TRBJ2-7; 10 positions agree with TRBD1. The V gene end was trimmed by 10 bases and the J gene end by 5 bases; junction bases not matched to a gene: 17. The CDR3 loop spans 16 amino acids. CDR1 and CDR2 from the germline V gene are WSHSY and SAAADI. CDR3 nucleotide sequence: TGCGCCACCATTTACCCCGGGACAGGGGTGAGGGACGAGCAGTACTTC. This encodes CATIYPGTGVRDEQYF.

The chain couples TRBV3-1 (or the pseudogene TRBV3-2) to TRBJ2-4; D is undetermined. Germline V lookup: CDR1 LGHDT, CDR2 YNNKEL (reference sequence). V shed 2 bases and J shed 1 base, with 15 bases lying between them. The CDR3 loop spans 17 amino acids. DNA for the CDR3: TGTGCCAGCAGCCAACTGAGTGGGAATGGTGCCAAAAACATTCAGTACTTC. Amino acid sequence: CASSQLSGNGAKNIQYF.

In this sample, this clone turned up once. V usage is TRBV21-1 and J usage is TRBJ1-5; TRBD1, the table's D call, lacks a check against the DNA. TRBV21-1 is a pseudogene segment. The length of the CDR3 is 20 residues. CDR3 bases: TGTGCCAGCAGCAAAGCCCCGGAGAGCAGGGAAACGTATAGCAATCAGCCCCAGCATTTT. It translates to CASSKAPESRETYSNQPQHF.

The rearrangement links TRBV5-4 to TRBJ2-7; TRBD2 agrees at 8 bases. Trimming removed 0 bases from V and 6 bases from J; junction bases left unmatched: 8. The length of the CDR3 is 15 residues. Germline CDR1 is SGHNT and CDR2 is YYREEE (reference sequence). The CDR3: CASSLGVAGTREQYF. CDR3 nucleotide sequence: TGTGCCAGCAGCTTGGGGGTAGCGGGAACCCGCGAGCAGTACTTC.

V is TRBV5-1 and J is TRBJ2-1; TRBD2 aligns across 7 bases. The germline V gene has CDR1 SGHRS and CDR2 YFSETQ. This CDR3 has 15 amino acids. J was trimmed by 5 bases and V by 5 bases; bases with no gene match: 10. The DNA for the CDR3 is TGCGCCAGCAGGGCGGCGGGAGTGACCCACAATGAGCAGTTCTTC. It encodes CASRAAGVTHNEQFF.

This clone was observed a handful of times. The chain links TRBV2 to TRBJ2-7, with unresolved D. The length of the CDR3 is 11 residues. Trimming took off 5 bases at V and 4 bases at J, with 6 bases between the two ends. CDR1 and CDR2 from the germline V gene are SNHLY and FYNNEI. CDR3 in amino acids: CASSTEYEQYF. As DNA, the CDR3 is TGTGCCAGCAGTACTGAGTACGAGCAGTACTTC.

The rearrangement links TRBV6-5 to TRBJ2-1; 10 nucleotides agree with TRBD1. V gave up 8 bases and J gave up 4 bases; unmatched junction bases: 8. The germline V gene encodes CDR1 MNHEY and CDR2 SVGAGI. The CDR3 consists of 15 residues. The CDR3: CASSRTGGRYNEQFF. As DNA, the CDR3 is TGTGCCAGCTCCCGGACAGGGGGTAGATACAATGAGCAGTTCTTC.

The chain uses TRBV5-1 and TRBJ1-3, with a tentative D call TRBD1 (5 bases). This CDR3 contains 15 residues. CDR1 and CDR2 (germline): SGHRS, YFSETQ. V was shortened by 0 bases and J by 3 bases, with 10 bases between the two germline ends. The CDR3 coding sequence is TGCGCCAGCAGCTTGGCTTTCACAGGTGGAAACACCATATATTTT. Translated, it gives CASSLAFTGGNTIYF.

This clone was picked up one time. J is TRBJ2-7 and V is TRBV7-3; D tentatively fits TRBD1 or TRBD2 (5 bases each). Germline CDR1 reads SGHTA; CDR2 reads FQGTGA. V was pared by 5 bases and J by 5 bases, with 16 bases between. The CDR3 spans 14 residues. CDR3 coding DNA: TGTGCCAGCAGCCCCCTGGGACCGAGCGACGAGCAGTACTTC. Protein sequence: CASSPLGPSDEQYF. Together with reference TRBV7-3 and TRBJ2-7, the CDR3 gives the full variable domain: GAGVSQTPSNKVTEKGKYVELRCDPISGHTALYWYRQSLGQGPEFLIYFQGTGAADDSGLPNDRFFAVRPEGSVSTLKIQRTERGDSAVYLCASSPLGPSDEQYFGPGTRLTVT.

This rearrangement joins TRBV2 to TRBJ2-5; a possible D gene is TRBD1 (6 bases). V was pared by 7 bases and J by 5 bases, with 17 bases between. The CDR3 runs to 14 residues. Germline CDR1 SNHLY, CDR2 FYNNEI. The CDR3 nucleotides read TGTGCCAGCAAAGGGAACAGGGCTGGGGAGACCCAGTACTTC. Amino acid sequence: CASKGNRAGETQYF.

The chain joins TRBV14 to TRBJ1-2; 9 bases match TRBD1. Germline assignment: CDR1 SGHDN and CDR2 FVKESK. The CDR3 extends over 14 amino acids. The V gene end was trimmed by 4 bases and the J gene end by 6 bases; junction bases not matched to a gene: 6. The CDR3: CASSPNRGRHGYTF. The DNA of the CDR3 is TGTGCCAGCAGCCCAAACAGGGGGCGGCATGGCTACACCTTC.

This chain links TRBV24-1 with TRBJ2-3; D not resolved. Trimming shortened V by 4 bases and J by 1 base, and 5 bases separated the two germline ends. The CDR3 covers 13 residues. CDR1 KGHDR and CDR2 SFDVKD come from the germline V gene. The CDR3 DNA sequence: TGTGCCACCAGTGACCCCGGCACAGATACGCAGTATTTT. Amino acid sequence: CATSDPGTDTQYF.

This chain links TRBV27 with TRBJ2-1, with 10 bases fitting TRBD2. After removal of 5 bases from V and 5 bases from J, the junction contained 6 bases not matched to a gene. This CDR3 region has 15 residues. Germline CDR1 and CDR2: MNHEY and SMNVEV (reference sequence). The CDR3 DNA sequence: TGTGCCAGCAGTACCATAGCGGGAGGCCACAATGAGCAGTTCTTC. This gives the protein CASSTIAGGHNEQFF.

The chain combines TRBV10-2 with TRBJ2-1; 7 bases line up with TRBD1. The CDR3 contains 17 residues. The junction had 8 bases not matched to a gene; V was cut back by 0 bases and J by 3 bases. Germline V CDR1 and CDR2: WSHSY, SAAADI. CDR3 coding DNA: TGCGCCAGCAGTGAGTCAGGGGGCGGCGGGTTCTACAATGAGCAGTTCTTC. It translates to CASSESGGGGFYNEQFF.

The chain combines TRBV12-3 or TRBV12-4 with TRBJ1-1; D gene ambiguous. V lost 6 bases and J lost 4, with 12 bases in between. This CDR3 is built from 13 residues. The CDR3 region has the DNA TGTGCCAGCAGCCTTAGTGCAGGCACTGAAGCTTTCTTT. It is translated as CASSLSAGTEAFF.